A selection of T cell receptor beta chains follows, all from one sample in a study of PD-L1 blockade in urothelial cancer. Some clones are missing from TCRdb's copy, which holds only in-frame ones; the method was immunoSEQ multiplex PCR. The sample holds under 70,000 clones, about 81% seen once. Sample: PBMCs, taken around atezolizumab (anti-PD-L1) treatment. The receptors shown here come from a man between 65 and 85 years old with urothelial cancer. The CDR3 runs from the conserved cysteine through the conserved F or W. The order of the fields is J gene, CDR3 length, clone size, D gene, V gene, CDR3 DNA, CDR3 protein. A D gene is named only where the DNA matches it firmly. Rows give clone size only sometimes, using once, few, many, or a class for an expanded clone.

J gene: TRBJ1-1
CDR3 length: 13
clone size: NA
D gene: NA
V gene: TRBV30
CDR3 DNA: TGTGCCTGGAGTCCCGGAGGGGCGAGAGAAGCTTTCTTT
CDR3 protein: CAWSPGGAREAFF

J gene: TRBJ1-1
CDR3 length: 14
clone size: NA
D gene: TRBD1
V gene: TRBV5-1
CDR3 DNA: TGCGCCAGCAGCATACAGGGGACGAACACTGAAGCTTTCTTT
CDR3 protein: CASSIQGTNTEAFF

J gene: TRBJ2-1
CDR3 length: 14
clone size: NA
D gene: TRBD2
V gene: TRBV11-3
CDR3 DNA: TGTGCCAGCAGCTCCCGGACTAGCGGGCTTGAGCAGTTCTTC
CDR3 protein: CASSSRTSGLEQFF

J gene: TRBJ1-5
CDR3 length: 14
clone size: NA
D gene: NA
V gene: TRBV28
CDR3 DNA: TGTGCCAGCAGGCCGGGGGACGGGAATCAGCCCCAGCATTTT
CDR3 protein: CASRPGDGNQPQHF

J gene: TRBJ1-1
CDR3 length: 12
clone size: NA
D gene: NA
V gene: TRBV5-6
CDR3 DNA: TGTGCCAGCAGCTCCGGCGGGCCTGAAGCTTTCTTT
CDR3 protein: CASSSGGPEAFF

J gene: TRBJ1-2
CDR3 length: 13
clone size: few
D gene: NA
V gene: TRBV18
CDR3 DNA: TGTGCCAGCTCCCCGGGGGAAGACTATGGCTACACCTTC
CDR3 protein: CASSPGEDYGYTF

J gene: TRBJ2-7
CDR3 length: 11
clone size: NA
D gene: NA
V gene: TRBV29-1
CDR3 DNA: TGCAGCGTTGGGTTCAGGGATCAGCAGTACTTC
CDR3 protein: CSVGFRDQQYF

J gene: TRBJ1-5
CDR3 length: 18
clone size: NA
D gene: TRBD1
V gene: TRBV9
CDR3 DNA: TGTGCCAGGACCCCCGCAAGTTCGGCAGGGGGCGAAAATCAGCCCCAGCATTTT
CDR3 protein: CARTPASSAGGENQPQHF

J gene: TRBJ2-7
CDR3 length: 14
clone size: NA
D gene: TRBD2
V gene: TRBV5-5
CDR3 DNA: TGTGCCAGCAGCCTAGCGGGGAATTGGCTCGAGCAGTACTTC
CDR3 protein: CASSLAGNWLEQYF

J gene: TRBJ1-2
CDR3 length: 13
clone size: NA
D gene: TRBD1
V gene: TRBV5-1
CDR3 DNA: TGCGCTAGCGGCCCGGGACAGGGGTATGGCTACACCTTC
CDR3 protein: CASGPGQGYGYTF

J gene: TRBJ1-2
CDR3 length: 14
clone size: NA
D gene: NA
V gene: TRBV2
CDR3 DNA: TGTGCCAGCAGTGCCCGACAGGTGCCCTATGGCTACACCTTC
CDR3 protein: CASSARQVPYGYTF

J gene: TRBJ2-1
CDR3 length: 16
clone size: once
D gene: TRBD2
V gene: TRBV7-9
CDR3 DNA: TGTGCCAGCGCTTCCTTAGGACTAGCGGGAGACAATGAGCAGTTCTTC
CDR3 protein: CASASLGLAGDNEQFF

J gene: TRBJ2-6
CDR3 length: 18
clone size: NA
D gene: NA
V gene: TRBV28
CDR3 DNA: TGTGCCAGCAGTCCCTGGACAGCGGCAAGCTCTGGGGCCAACGTCCTGACTTTC
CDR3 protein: CASSPWTAASSGANVLTF

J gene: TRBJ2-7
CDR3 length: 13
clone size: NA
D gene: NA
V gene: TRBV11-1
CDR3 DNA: TGTGCCAGCAGCCTTAGCTCCTCCTACGAGCAGTACTTC
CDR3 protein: CASSLSSSYEQYF

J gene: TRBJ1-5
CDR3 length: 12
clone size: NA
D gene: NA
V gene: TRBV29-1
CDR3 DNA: TGCAGCGTAGGACAGCCTGATCAGCCCCAGCATTTT
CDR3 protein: CSVGQPDQPQHF

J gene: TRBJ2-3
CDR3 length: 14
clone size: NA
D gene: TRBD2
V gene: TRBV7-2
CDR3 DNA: TGTGCCAGCACAGGCGAACGCGGGAGAGATACGCAGTATTTT
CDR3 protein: CASTGERGRDTQYF

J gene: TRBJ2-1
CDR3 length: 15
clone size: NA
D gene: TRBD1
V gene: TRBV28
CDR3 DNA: TGTGCCAGCAGTTCCCCCGGACAGGGGAGGGGTGAGCAGTTCTTC
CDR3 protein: CASSSPGQGRGEQFF

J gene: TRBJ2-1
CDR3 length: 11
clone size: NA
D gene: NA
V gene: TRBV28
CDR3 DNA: TGTGCCAGCAGTTTACTCAATGAGCAGTTCTTC
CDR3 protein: CASSLLNEQFF

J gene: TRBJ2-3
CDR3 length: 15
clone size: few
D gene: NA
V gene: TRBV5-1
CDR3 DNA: TGCGCCAGCAGCGGAACGCGAGGGCCCTCGGATACGCAGTATTTT
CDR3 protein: CASSGTRGPSDTQYF

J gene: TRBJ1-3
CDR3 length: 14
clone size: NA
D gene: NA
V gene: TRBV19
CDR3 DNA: TGTGCCAGTAGTATGTCTTCCTCTGGAAACACCATATATTTT
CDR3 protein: CASSMSSSGNTIYF

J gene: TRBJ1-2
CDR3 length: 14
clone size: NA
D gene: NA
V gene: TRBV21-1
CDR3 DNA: TGTGCCAGCAGCGCCCCGAGACTTAACTATGGCTACACCTTC
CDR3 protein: CASSAPRLNYGYTF

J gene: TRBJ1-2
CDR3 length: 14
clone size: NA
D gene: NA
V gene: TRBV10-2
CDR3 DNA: TGCGCCAGCAGTGAGCGGTGGGCAGGGGATGGCTACACCTTC
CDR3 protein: CASSERWAGDGYTF

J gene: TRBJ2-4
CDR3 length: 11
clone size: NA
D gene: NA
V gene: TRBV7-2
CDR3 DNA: TGTGCCAGCAGCTTATATGACATTCAGTACTTC
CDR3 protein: CASSLYDIQYF

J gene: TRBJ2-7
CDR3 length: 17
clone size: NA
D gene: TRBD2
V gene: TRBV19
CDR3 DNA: TGTGCCAGTAGTATCATGACTAGCGGGAGAGCCGGATACGAGCAGTACTTC
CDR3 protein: CASSIMTSGRAGYEQYF

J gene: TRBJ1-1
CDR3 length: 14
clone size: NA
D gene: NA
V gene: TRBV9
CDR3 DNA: TGTGCCAGCAGCGTAGAAGGGGAGAACACTGAAGCTTTCTTT
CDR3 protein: CASSVEGENTEAFF

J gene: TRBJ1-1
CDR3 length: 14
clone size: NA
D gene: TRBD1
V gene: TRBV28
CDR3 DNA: TGTGCCAGCAGTTCCGGGACAGGGAACACTGAAGCTTTCTTT
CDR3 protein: CASSSGTGNTEAFF

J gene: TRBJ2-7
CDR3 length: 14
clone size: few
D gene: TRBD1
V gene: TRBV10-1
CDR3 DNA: TGCGCCAGCAGTCAGTACAGGGGAGCTGGCGAGCAGTACTTC
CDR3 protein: CASSQYRGAGEQYF

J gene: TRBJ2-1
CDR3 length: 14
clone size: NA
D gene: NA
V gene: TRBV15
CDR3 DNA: TGTGCCACCAGCAGAGATTTGAGCGGGACAGAGCAGTTCTTC
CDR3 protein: CATSRDLSGTEQFF

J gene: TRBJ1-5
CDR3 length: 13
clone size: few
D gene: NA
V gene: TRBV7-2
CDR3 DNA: TGTGCCAGCAGCTCGGACTTCGGTCAGCCCCAGCATTTT
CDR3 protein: CASSSDFGQPQHF

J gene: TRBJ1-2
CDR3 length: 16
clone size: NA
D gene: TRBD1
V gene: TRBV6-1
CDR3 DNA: TGTGCCAGCAGTGAATACGGTGGGGGACAGGGATATGGCTACACCTTC
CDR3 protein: CASSEYGGGQGYGYTF

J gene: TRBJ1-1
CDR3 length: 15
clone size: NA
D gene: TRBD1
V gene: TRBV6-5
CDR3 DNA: TGTGCCAGCAGTTACTCAACGGACAGGTCCGTCGAAGCTTTCTTT
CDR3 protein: CASSYSTDRSVEAFF

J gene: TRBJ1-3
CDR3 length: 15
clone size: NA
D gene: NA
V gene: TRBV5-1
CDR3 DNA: TGCGCCAGCAGCTTGGACAGGCTCGCTGGAAACACCATATATTTT
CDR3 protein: CASSLDRLAGNTIYF

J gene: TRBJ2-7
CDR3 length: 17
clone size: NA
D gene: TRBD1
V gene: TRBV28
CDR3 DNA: TGTGCCAGCAGTTCGAACCGACCGGGACAGACACTCTACGAGCAGTACTTC
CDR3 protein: CASSSNRPGQTLYEQYF

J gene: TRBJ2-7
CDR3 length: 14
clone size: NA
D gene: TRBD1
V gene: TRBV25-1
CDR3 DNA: TGTGCCAGCAGGAGGACAGGAAGCTCCTACGAGCAGTACTTC
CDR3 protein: CASRRTGSSYEQYF

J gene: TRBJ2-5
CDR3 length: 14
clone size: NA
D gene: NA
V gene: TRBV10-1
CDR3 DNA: TGCGCCAGCAGTGGGACTAACCAACAAGAGACCCAGTACTTC
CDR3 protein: CASSGTNQQETQYF

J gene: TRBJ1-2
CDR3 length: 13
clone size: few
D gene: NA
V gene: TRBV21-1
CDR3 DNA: TGTGCCAGCAGCAAAGATACAGGGCTCGTAATAAAATTC
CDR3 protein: CASSKDTGLVIKF

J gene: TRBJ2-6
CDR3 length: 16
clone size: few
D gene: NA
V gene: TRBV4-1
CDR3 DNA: TGCGCCAGCAGCCAAACTCGGGGCTCTGGGGCCAACGTCCTGACTTTC
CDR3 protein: CASSQTRGSGANVLTF

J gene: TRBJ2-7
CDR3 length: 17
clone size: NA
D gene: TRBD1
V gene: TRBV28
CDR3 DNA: TGTGCCAGCAGCGGTCCCTGGACAGGGGGCTCGGCCTACGAGCAGTACTTC
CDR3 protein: CASSGPWTGGSAYEQYF

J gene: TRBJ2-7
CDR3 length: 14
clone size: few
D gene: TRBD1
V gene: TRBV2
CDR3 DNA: TGTGCCAGCAGTCCGACAGGGGGCTCCCCCGAGCAGTACTTC
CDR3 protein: CASSPTGGSPEQYF

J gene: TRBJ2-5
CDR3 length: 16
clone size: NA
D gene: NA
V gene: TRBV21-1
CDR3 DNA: TGTGCCAGCAGCATCTTCGGGGTTAGGGGGAAAGAGACCCAGTACTTC
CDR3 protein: CASSIFGVRGKETQYF

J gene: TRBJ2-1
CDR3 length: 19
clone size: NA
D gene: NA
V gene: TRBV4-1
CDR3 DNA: TGCGCCAGCAGCCAAGGACTCTTGCGAGCGATTTACTCCTACAATGAGCAGTTCTTC
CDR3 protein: CASSQGLLRAIYSYNEQFF

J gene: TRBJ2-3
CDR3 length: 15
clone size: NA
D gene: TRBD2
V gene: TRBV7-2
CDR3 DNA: TGTGCCAGCAGCTTATACCCAGGGAGGGGAGATACGCAGTATTTT
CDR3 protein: CASSLYPGRGDTQYF

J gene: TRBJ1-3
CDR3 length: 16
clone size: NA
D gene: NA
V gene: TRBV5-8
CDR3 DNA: TGTGCCAGCAGCCCTCAGGGCTACCCCTCTGGAAACACCATATATTTT
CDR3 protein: CASSPQGYPSGNTIYF

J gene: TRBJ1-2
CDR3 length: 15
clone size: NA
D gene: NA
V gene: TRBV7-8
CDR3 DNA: TGTGCCAGCAGCTATTCGGACCCGGGGGGCTATGGCTACACCTTC
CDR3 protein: CASSYSDPGGYGYTF

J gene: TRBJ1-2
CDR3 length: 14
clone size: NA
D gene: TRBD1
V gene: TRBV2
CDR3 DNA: TGTGCCAGCAGTGAGGGACAGGGGGTTTCTGGCTACACCTTC
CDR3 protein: CASSEGQGVSGYTF

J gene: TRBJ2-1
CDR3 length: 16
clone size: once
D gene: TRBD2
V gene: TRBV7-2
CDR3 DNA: TGTGCCAGCAGCTCCCAAGGAAGCGGGAGGGGAGGTGAGCAGTTCTTC
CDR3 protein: CASSSQGSGRGGEQFF

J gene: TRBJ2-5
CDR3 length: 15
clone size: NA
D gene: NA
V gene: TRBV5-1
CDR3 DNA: TGCGCCAGCAGCTCCGTTAAGGGTGCAGGGGAGACCCAGTACTTC
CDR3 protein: CASSSVKGAGETQYF

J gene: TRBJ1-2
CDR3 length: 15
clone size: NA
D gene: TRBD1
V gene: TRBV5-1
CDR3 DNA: TGCGCCAGCAGCTTAACCGGGACAGGGTTGGATGGCTACACCTTC
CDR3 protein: CASSLTGTGLDGYTF